These 9 T cell receptor beta chains were all obtained from the same sample, sequenced in a study of blood T cell repertoires in COVID-19 (dated by TCRdb to the early 2020s). Library prep was done by the immunoSEQ multiplex PCR assay. TCRdb took over this immuneACCESS table, retaining in-frame rearrangements with V and J assigned. Such tables are incomplete; in checked studies, under half of the missing clones stem from an unresolved V gene, and the remainder is unexplained. The sample has about 68,000 clones on record, 86% of them singletons. The top ten clones comprise around 4% of the sample. The specimen sequenced was peripheral blood. Receptors were obtained from a man aged 50-60 years with acute or convalescent COVID-19.

There are a few counts of this clone. The chain is built from TRBV7-9 and TRBJ1-5, with a weak D call TRBD1 (6 bases). Germline V gene sequence: CDR1 SEHNR, CDR2 FQNEAQ (reference sequence). Trimming shortened V by 2 bases and J by 1 base, and 12 bases separated the two germline ends. The CDR3 length is 16 residues. CDR3 nucleotide sequence: TGTGCCAGCAGCTTAAGTACGGGACACAGCAATCAGCCCCAGCATTTT. It codes for CASSLSTGHSNQPQHF.

The rearrangement joins TRBV6-5 to TRBJ1-1; 8 bases agree with TRBD1. J lost 4 bases, V lost 0 bases, and 1 base had no gene match. The V gene's germline CDR1 is MNHEY and CDR2 SVGAGI. The CDR3 sequence is 14 residues long. The CDR3 here is CASSYSDRGTEAFF. CDR3 coding DNA: TGTGCCAGCAGTTACTCCGACAGGGGCACTGAAGCTTTCTTT.

V is TRBV24-1 and J is TRBJ1-5, with D possibly TRBD1 on 6 matching bases. This CDR3 spans 14 amino acids. V shed 2 bases and J shed 5 bases, with 9 bases lying between them. The germline CDR1 and CDR2 sequences are KGHDR and SFDVKD. The CDR3 DNA reads as TGTGCCACCAGTGATTCCAGGGGATATCAGCCCCAGCATTTT. This codes for CATSDSRGYQPQHF.

This chain uses TRBV2 with TRBJ1-5, with 8 nucleotides matching TRBD1. CDR3 size: 15 residues. Germline V gives CDR1 SNHLY, CDR2 FYNNEI. The V gene end was trimmed by 6 bases and the J gene end by 5 bases; junction bases not matched to a gene: 9. CDR3 in amino acids: CASRARTGRDQPQHF. CDR3 nucleotide sequence: TGTGCCAGCAGAGCCCGGACAGGGAGAGATCAGCCCCAGCATTTT.

The V call is TRBV18, the J call TRBJ2-7, with D perhaps TRBD2 (5 bases). Per the germline V gene, CDR1 is KGHSH and CDR2 is LQKENI. The CDR3 sequence is 12 residues long. Trimming stripped 2 bases from V and 4 bases from J, with 6 bases between. CDR3 coding DNA: TGTGCCAGCTCACCAGGGAGATACGAGCAGTACTTC. Protein product: CASSPGRYEQYF.

The rearrangement joins TRBV25-1 to TRBJ2-5; 11 nucleotides match TRBD1. The CDR3 length is 16 residues. V lost 1 base to trimming and J lost 4 bases; unmatched junction nucleotides: 5. Germline assignment: CDR1 MGHDK and CDR2 SYGVNS. The CDR3 loop reads CASSESGTGGGETQYF. CDR3 sequence (DNA): TGTGCCAGCAGTGAATCCGGGACAGGGGGAGGAGAGACCCAGTACTTC.

The chain uses TRBV7-3 and TRBJ1-2; D perhaps matches TRBD1 (5 bases). Trimming removed 2 bases from V and 5 bases from J, with 12 bases in between. Germline CDR1 is SGHTA and CDR2 is FQGTGA. This CDR3 is built from 14 residues. CDR3 in amino acids: CASSLQGHGYGYTF. CDR3 DNA: TGTGCCAGCAGCTTACAGGGCCACGGGTATGGCTACACCTTC.

The chain links TRBV5-1 to TRBJ1-2; 7 bases match TRBD1. Germline V gene data show CDR1 as SGHRS and CDR2 as YFSETQ. CDR3 length equals 17 residues. Losses at the gene ends were 4 bases for V and 4 bases for J; bases not matched to a gene: 16. CDR3 protein: CASSATRLQGSSYGYTF. In DNA form, the CDR3 reads TGCGCCAGCAGCGCCACCCGATTACAGGGGTCGAGCTATGGCTACACCTTC.

The rearrangement links TRBV10-3 to TRBJ2-7, with a tentative D call TRBD2 (5 bases). Deletions cut 2 bases from V and 5 bases from J, with 10 bases between. CDR1 is ENHRY, CDR2 SYGVKD, per germline. This CDR3 contains 13 residues. The CDR3 nucleotides are TGTGCCATCAGTGAGACGGAGGTTGACGAGCAGTACTTC. Translation: CAISETEVDEQYF.